This entry features one T cell receptor (beta chain) sequence. The antigen remains undetermined. Trimming cost V 0 bases and J 0 bases, with 9 bases left between them. There are 15 residues in the CDR3. Germline loops: CDR1 LGHNA, CDR2 YNFKEQ. The sample originates from a study of cytomegalovirus exposure and HLA in healthy donors. The study ran its PCR with 60 Vbeta and 13 Jbeta primers. Data came from immunoSEQ multiplex PCR; TCRdb stores just in-frame clones and leaves some out. Recorded for this sample: tens of thousands of clones. Study outcomes and limitations: A previous analysis found most TCR beta V segments productive roughly 87% or roughly 30% of the time. DRB1 had the most TCR associations and HLA-C the fewest, a later analysis found, with rates varying by HLA locus. Most sequenced TCRs were rare (though some public TCRs occurred in many donors).

Sequenced input: PBMCs. V gene TRBV4-2 combines with J gene TRBJ2-7, with D uncertain. The receptor's source is a man younger than 30 in good health and CMV-seropositive. CDR3 in amino acids: CASSQESDTSYEQYF. CDR3 DNA: TGTGCCAGCAGCCAAGAGTCAGACACCTCCTACGAGCAGTACTTC.